This TCR beta chain was captured by sequencing in a study of T cell responses to AZD1222 COVID-19 vaccine (dated by TCRdb to the early 2020s). With regard to the full study: AZD1222 recipients whose second dose came at about 4 weeks and those whose second dose came at about 12 weeks were combined into one group, since spike-specific TCR depth and breadth did not differ between the two schedules. A total of 233 trial participants underwent TCR sequencing, of whom about 210 had received two doses of AZD1222 and some 25 had received two doses of the MenACWY control vaccine. Trial participants were enrolled by age into 18-55, 56-69 and 70-plus year subgroups, with roughly 160, 29 and 62 TCR-sequenced participants respectively.

The CDR3 regions of human TCRbeta chains were subjected to immunosequencing. Per the authors' processing: Repertoire TCRs were matched against a reference library of SARS-CoV-2-specific TCRs generated with the MIRA antigen-specificity platform. Breadth was defined as the fraction of unique TCRs that were SARS-CoV-2-associated, and depth was defined as the fraction of total T cells that were SARS-CoV-2-associated. Using the MIRA data, each spike-specific TCR was assigned both to the spike region to which the TCR was reactive and to a CD4 or CD8 class. Log10-transformed breadth and depth values were compared by one-way ANOVA with Sidak's multiple comparisons tests. Drawn from immuneACCESS, this table holds only the in-frame rearrangements with V and J called that TCRdb kept. Clones are partly lost; checked studies trace under half to an unresolved V gene and leave the rest unexplained. From that table come the V and J calls and clone size; the DNA was used to work out D and trimming. The sample table contains under 150,000 clones; only one count was recorded for roughly 93% of them. Of the sample, 4.5% to 6% falls within the top ten clones.

The time point label for this specimen denotes: baseline before first vaccination. Vaccinee samples came from UK trials COV001 and COV002, including a single-blind randomized controlled phase 2/3 trial of AZD1222 (ChAdOx1 nCoV-19) in healthy adults. For TCRbeta chain sequencing, PBMC samples were collected from trial participants at day 0 and at day 28 after the second dose. About this clone: Its recognized antigen is unknown. Base-call qualities are not available, and no considerably larger clone is one nucleotide away.

Study-wide findings and limitations: Conclusions about previously exposed vaccinees are limited, since just six AZD1222 recipients were seropositive for SARS-CoV-2 at baseline. No day 14 peak-response samples were available, so repertoires were characterized only after the peak T cell response. A significant rise in spike-specific TCR breadth and depth was observed after two AZD1222 doses relative to day 0 and relative to MenACWY recipients. Most participants were white British and females outnumbered males, and the authors suggested that clonal diversity may have been underestimated. Epitopes outside the regions mutated in the B.1.351 and B.1.1.7 variants were reportedly recognized by nearly half of the unique spike-specific TCRs. In the small 56-69-year group, the increase in depth fell short of significance, most likely because of low power. CD4 TCRs associated with the vaccine covered the entire spike protein, and the dominant responses were in regions 160-218 and 743-854.

CDR3 length: 15 amino acids, cysteine to phenylalanine. The sequence is cut down to CDR3 DNA, 45 bases in frame from base 1. V and J are trimmed by 0 bases and 4 bases, and the gene matches miss 4 bases of the junction. According to the germline V gene (reference sequence), CDR1 reads LGHDT and CDR2 reads YNNKEL. Sequencing was performed on peripheral blood, taken on day 0 of AZD1222 vaccination. The sequence came from an adult in good health. This sequence uses TRBV3-1 (or the pseudogene TRBV3-2) and TRBJ1-1, and TRBD1 matches 8 of the central bases. The CDR3 protein sequence reads: CASSQEGTGGTEAFF. The base sequence is TGTGCCAGCAGCCAAGAAGGGACAGGAGGCACTGAAGCTTTCTTT.